This T cell receptor beta chain was sequenced for a study of Ad26.COV2.S vaccination and SARS-CoV-2 variants. About the study: COV1001, an Ad26.COV2.S trial, supplied this vaccine-arm donor.

Treatment described: some 20 received Ad26.COV2.S at low or high dose, single or two shots; several received placebo; per-sample allocation not given. Samples were taken on day 63 after the first vaccine or placebo injection. Data came from immunoSEQ multiplex PCR; TCRdb stores just in-frame clones and leaves some out. This table has about 410,000 clones, approximately 90% appearing once. Looked up from germline, CDR1 is SGHRS and CDR2 is YFSETQ. V was cut by 0 bases and J by 5 bases, with 11 bases left in between. The CDR3 spans 14 residues. The specimen comprised peripheral blood, sampled in a trial of Ad26.COV2.S vaccine versus placebo. The gene calls are TRBV5-1 and TRBJ2-5; no definite D call. This clonotype originated in a person between 18 and 60 years old who received the Ad26.COV2.S COVID-19 vaccine or a placebo. CDR3: CASSLVPPQETQYF. The DNA for the CDR3 is TGCGCCAGCAGCTTGGTACCGCCGCAGGAGACCCAGTACTTC.